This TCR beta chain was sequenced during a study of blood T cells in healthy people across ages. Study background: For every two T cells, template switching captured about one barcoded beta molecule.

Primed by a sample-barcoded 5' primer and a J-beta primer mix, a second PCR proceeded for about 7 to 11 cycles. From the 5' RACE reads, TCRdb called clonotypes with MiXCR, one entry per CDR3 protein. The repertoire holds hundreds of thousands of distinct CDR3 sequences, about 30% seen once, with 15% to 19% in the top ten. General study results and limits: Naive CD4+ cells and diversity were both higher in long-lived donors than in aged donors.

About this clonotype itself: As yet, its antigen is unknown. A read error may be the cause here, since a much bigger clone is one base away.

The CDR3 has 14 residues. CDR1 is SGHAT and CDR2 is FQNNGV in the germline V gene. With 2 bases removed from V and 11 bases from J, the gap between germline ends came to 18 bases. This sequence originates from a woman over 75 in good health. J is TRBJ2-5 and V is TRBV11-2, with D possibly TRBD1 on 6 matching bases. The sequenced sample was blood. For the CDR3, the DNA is TGTGCCAGCAGCTTATCCAGGGGCTACAATGAGCAGTACTTC. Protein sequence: CASSLSRGYNEQYF.